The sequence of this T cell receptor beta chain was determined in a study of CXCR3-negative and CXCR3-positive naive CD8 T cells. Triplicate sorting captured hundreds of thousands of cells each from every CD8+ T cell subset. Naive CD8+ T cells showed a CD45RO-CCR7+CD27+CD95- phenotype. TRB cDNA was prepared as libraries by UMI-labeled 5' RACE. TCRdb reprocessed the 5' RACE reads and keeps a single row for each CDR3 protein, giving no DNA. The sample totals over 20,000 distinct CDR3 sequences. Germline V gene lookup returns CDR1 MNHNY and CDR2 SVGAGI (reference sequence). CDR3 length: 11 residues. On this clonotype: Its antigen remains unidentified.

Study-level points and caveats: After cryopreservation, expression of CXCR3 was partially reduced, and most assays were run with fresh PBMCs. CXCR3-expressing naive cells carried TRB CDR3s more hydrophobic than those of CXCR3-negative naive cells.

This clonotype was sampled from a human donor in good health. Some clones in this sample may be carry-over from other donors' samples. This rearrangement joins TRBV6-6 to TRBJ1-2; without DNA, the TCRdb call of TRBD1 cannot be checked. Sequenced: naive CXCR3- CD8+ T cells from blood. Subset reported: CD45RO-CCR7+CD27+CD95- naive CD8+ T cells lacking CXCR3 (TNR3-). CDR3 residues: CAIGQGNGYTF.